These T cell receptor beta chains were read from a single sample in a study of T cell changes during pregnancy in multiple sclerosis. Using immunoSEQ multiplex PCR, the repertoire was profiled, and TCRdb retains in-frame clones only, with some absent. The sample consists of about 40,000 clones, under 95% of them appearing once. Sequenced sample: PBMCs (not recorded whether the cells were cultured). The receptors were gathered from a female donor with multiple sclerosis, enrolled in a pregnancy study. Each CDR3 is given with its conserved first and last residue. Each record gives: D gene, V gene, J gene, CDR3 length, CDR3 protein, CDR3 DNA. A D gene is named only where the DNA matches it firmly.

D gene: TRBD2; V gene: TRBV7-2; J gene: TRBJ2-7; CDR3 length: 13; CDR3 protein: CARVAGLPYEQYF; CDR3 DNA: TGTGCCAGGGTAGCGGGTTTACCCTACGAGCAGTACTTC
D gene: TRBD2; V gene: TRBV29-1; J gene: TRBJ2-2; CDR3 length: 17; CDR3 protein: CSVGMGGTSGTTGELFF; CDR3 DNA: TGCAGCGTCGGGATGGGGGGGACTAGCGGTACCACCGGGGAGCTGTTTTTT
D gene: -; V gene: TRBV7-9; J gene: TRBJ2-1; CDR3 length: 14; CDR3 protein: CASSLGGVGSEQFF; CDR3 DNA: TGTGCCAGCAGCTTAGGGGGAGTGGGTAGTGAGCAGTTCTTC
D gene: TRBD2; V gene: TRBV2; J gene: TRBJ2-3; CDR3 length: 15; CDR3 protein: CASSVAGGPDDTQYF; CDR3 DNA: TGTGCCAGCAGTGTAGCGGGAGGGCCTGACGATACGCAGTATTTT
D gene: -; V gene: TRBV18; J gene: TRBJ2-3; CDR3 length: 15; CDR3 protein: CASSPIRASTDTQYF; CDR3 DNA: TGTGCCAGCTCACCGATAAGGGCCAGCACAGATACGCAGTATTTT
D gene: TRBD1; V gene: TRBV11-3; J gene: TRBJ2-4; CDR3 length: 15; CDR3 protein: CASSFDGTVKNIQYF; CDR3 DNA: TGTGCCAGCAGCTTCGACGGGACAGTCAAAAACATTCAGTACTTC
D gene: -; V gene: TRBV9; J gene: TRBJ1-5; CDR3 length: 14; CDR3 protein: CASSANHGGQPQHF; CDR3 DNA: TGTGCCAGCAGCGCCAATCACGGTGGGCAGCCCCAGCATTTT
D gene: -; V gene: TRBV7-9; J gene: TRBJ2-7; CDR3 length: 13; CDR3 protein: CASSPQVSYEQYF; CDR3 DNA: TGTGCCAGCAGTCCGCAGGTATCCTACGAGCAGTACTTC
D gene: -; V gene: TRBV25-1; J gene: TRBJ1-4; CDR3 length: 15; CDR3 protein: CASSDSLGEHEKLFF; CDR3 DNA: TGTGCCAGCAGTGATTCGCTTGGAGAGCATGAAAAACTGTTTTTT
D gene: TRBD2; V gene: TRBV6-4; J gene: TRBJ2-3; CDR3 length: 15; CDR3 protein: CASSDGTSDTDTQYF; CDR3 DNA: TGTGCCAGCAGTGACGGGACTAGCGACACAGATACGCAGTATTTT